This T cell receptor (beta chain) was sequenced during a study of T cells in Graves' hyperthyroidism and ophthalmopathy. Study details: Peripheral blood was collected at initial diagnosis, before any treatment. General study findings and limits: Before onset, by a median of about six months, the model predicted ophthalmopathy.

The CDR3 consists of 14 residues. Trimming removed 2 bases from V and 2 bases from J, with 9 bases in between. The table lists this clonotype with many counts. What it recognizes is unknown. Stable disease denoted Graves' hyperthyroidism without ophthalmopathy progression within 18 months. RNA transcripts provided the source from which TCR beta CDR3 regions were amplified. HTBI primers were used for first-round RT-PCR of the TCR CDR3. Each CDR3 protein is one row after TCRdb ran MiXCR on the multiplex PCR reads. The repertoire holds around 350,000 distinct CDR3 sequences, less than 15% seen once, with around a tenth in the top ten.

The clonotype originates from a woman under 30 with Graves' hyperthyroidism. Material for sequencing was blood. V gene TRBV12-3 or TRBV12-4 combines with J gene TRBJ1-1; no firm D call. The DNA of the CDR3 is TGTGCCAGCAGTTTAAGGCAGACAAACACTGAAGCTTTCTTT. It specifies CASSLRQTNTEAFF.